This TCR beta chain was retrieved from a study of radiation and T cells in renal cell carcinoma. Turning to the study itself: Nephrectomy followed 15 Gy stereotactic body radiation by 4 weeks.

Study-wide results and limits: In blood, top tumor clones expanded by 2 weeks, shrinking by 4.

TCRdb's table, derived via immunoSEQ multiplex PCR, lists solely in-frame clones and lacks some. Of about 50,000 clones listed, approximately 83% are singletons. Germline values: CDR1 LNHDA, CDR2 SQIVND (reference sequence). CDR3 length: 14 amino acids. Trimming left V 1 base short and J 2 bases short, with 9 bases between. Sample time point: baseline pretreatment blood. Noted treatment: 15 Gy SBRT to primary tumor, nephrectomy 4 weeks later. The tumor was a clear cell renal cell carcinoma. On this clone: The target antigen is unknown. This specimen includes other DNA sequences encoding the same CDR3.

Specimen: blood, collected from a patient whose treatment included radiotherapy and nephrectomy. The TCR comes from a woman in her 70s with renal cell carcinoma. The chain combines TRBV19 with TRBJ2-7; D is perhaps TRBD2 (6 bases). CDR3 bases: TGTGCCAGTAGTATAGGCGCGGGAACCTACGAGCAGTACTTC. It is translated as CASSIGAGTYEQYF.